Listed here is a single T cell receptor (beta chain). Its target is unknown. The germline gene is not matched at one end of the junction; a read error may be the cause. The data were obtained in a study of cytomegalovirus exposure and HLA in healthy donors. Study results and limitations: Further analysis was carried out later, and it showed several of the most significant clusters appearing linked to common viral pathogens. Follow-up analysis found HLA locus-dependent TCR association rates, highest for DRB1 and lowest for HLA-C. Analysis performed later showed TCR beta chains linked to HLA being more clonally expanded than equally common others.

13 Jbeta primers and 60 Vbeta primers were used for the PCR. TCRdb's table, derived via immunoSEQ multiplex PCR, lists solely in-frame clones and lacks some. The sample includes about 120,000 clones, about 75% of them seen just once. CDR1 SSHAT and CDR2 FNYEAQ come from the germline V gene (reference sequence). The CDR3 contains 16 residues. The sequence was collected from a man aged 55 to 70 in good health and CMV-seropositive. This chain uses TRBV7-7 with TRBJ2-2; TRBD2 is a possible D gene (5 bases). Input material: PBMCs. CDR3 region: CASSLRGPPSTGELFF. In nucleotides, the CDR3 is TGTGCTAGCAGCTTAAGAGGGCCCCCTTCCACCGGGGAGCTGTTTTTT.